This is a list of T cell receptor beta chains from one sample in a study of cytomegalovirus exposure and HLA in healthy donors. Data came from immunoSEQ multiplex PCR; TCRdb stores just in-frame clones and leaves some out. The sample yields over 150,000 clones, roughly 80% seen once. The sample was PBMCs. These TCRs come from a male donor in good health and CMV-seropositive. Both conserved end residues are part of each CDR3. The D gene is left open where the match is weak. Clone size appears in some rows only: once, few, many, or a class for an expanded clone.

>.|TRBV18|TRBD1|TRBJ1-2
CASSPPSLTGGHGYTF
TGTGCCAGCTCACCTCCTTCTTTAACAGGGGGCCATGGCTACACCTTC
>once|TRBV6-5|.|TRBJ1-1
CASSYDARGGAFF
TGTGCCAGCAGTTACGATGCAAGGGGGGGAGCTTTCTTT
>.|TRBV6-1|TRBD2|TRBJ2-7
CAGSGGNTYEQYF
TGTGCCGGAAGCGGGGGGAACACCTACGAGCAGTACTTC
>.|TRBV4-1|.|TRBJ2-3
CASSQDTSTDTQYF
TGCGCCAGCAGCCAAGATACTAGCACGGATACGCAGTATTTT
>.|TRBV4-1|TRBD2|TRBJ2-1
CASSQAGRAPQFF
TGCGCCAGCAGCCAAGCCGGGAGGGCCCCGCAGTTCTTC
>.|TRBV28|TRBD2|TRBJ2-6
CASSVPGGAGANVLTF
TGTGCCAGCAGTGTTCCGGGGGGGGCTGGGGCCAACGTCCTGACTTTC
>.|TRBV6-1|.|TRBJ2-6
CASSALGGSGANVLTF
TGTGCCAGCAGTGCACTAGGGGGTTCCGGGGCCAACGTCCTGACTTTC
>.|TRBV28|.|TRBJ2-7
CASSLSGRQGSHEQYF
TGTGCCAGCAGTTTATCGGGTCGTCAGGGGTCCCACGAGCAGTACTTC
>.|TRBV27|.|TRBJ1-2
CARLNRGGHGYTF
TGTGCCCGCTTAAACCGGGGGGGACATGGCTACACCTTC
>.|TRBV28|TRBD1|TRBJ2-7
CASSPGDRSNEQYF
TGTGCCAGCAGTCCTGGGGACAGGTCCAACGAGCAGTACTTC
>.|TRBV6-1|.|TRBJ1-5
CASSLNQPQHF
TGTGCCAGCAGCCTAAATCAGCCCCAGCATTTT
>.|TRBV7-2|.|TRBJ2-4
CASSLDTGLAKNIQYF
TGTGCCAGCAGCTTAGATACAGGGCTAGCCAAAAACATTCAGTACTTC
>.|TRBV6-5|.|TRBJ1-4
CASSTQGSDEKLFF
TGTGCCAGCAGTACTCAGGGTTCTGATGAAAAACTGTTTTTT
>.|TRBV5-6|.|TRBJ1-1
CASSRSHDQGMNTEAFF
TGTGCCAGCAGCCGCTCTCACGATCAGGGAATGAACACTGAAGCTTTCTTT
>.|TRBV6-6|.|TRBJ2-1
CASNLMANPLNNEQFF
TGTGCCAGCAATCTGATGGCCAACCCCTTAAACAATGAGCAGTTCTTC
>.|TRBV27|.|TRBJ2-1
CASSLRDSDQNEQFF
TGTGCCAGCAGTCTGCGGGATTCCGATCAGAATGAGCAGTTCTTC
>.|TRBV7-9|.|TRBJ2-1
CASSSGLNEQFF
TGTGCCAGCAGCTCGGGGTTGAATGAGCAGTTCTTC
>.|TRBV5-4|.|TRBJ2-5
CASSSGETQYF
TGTGCCAGCAGCTCGGGGGAGACCCAGTACTTC
>few|TRBV28|TRBD1|TRBJ1-2
CASSYYQGRGLLGGYTF
TGTGCCAGCAGTTATTATCAAGGCAGGGGGCTTTTGGGTGGCTACACCTTC
>.|TRBV2|.|TRBJ1-1
CASSGWGGQNTEAFF
TGTGCCAGCAGTGGATGGGGGGGCCAAAACACTGAAGCTTTCTTT
>few|TRBV7-2|.|TRBJ2-1
CASRVQVYNEQFF
TGTGCCAGCAGAGTACAGGTGTACAATGAGCAGTTCTTC
>.|TRBV6-9|TRBD2|TRBJ2-7
CASSPRKDLLGREIPYEQYF
TGTGCCAGCAGCCCAAGGAAGGACCTCCTTGGGCGGGAGATCCCCTACGAGCAGTACTTC
>many|TRBV5-8|.|TRBJ2-2
CASSLEQTGELFF
TGTGCCAGCAGCTTGGAACAGACCGGGGAGCTGTTTTTT
>few|TRBV5-1|.|TRBJ1-1
CASSRGSPNTEAFF
TGCGCCAGCAGCCGGGGGAGTCCGAACACTGAAGCTTTCTTT
>.|TRBV4-2|TRBD2|TRBJ2-5
CASSQGFERGGQETQYF
TGTGCCAGCAGCCAAGGATTCGAGCGGGGGGGCCAAGAGACCCAGTACTTC
>.|TRBV13|TRBD2|TRBJ2-7
CASSTGRLAGGRRDEQYF
TGTGCCAGCAGCACGGGACGACTAGCGGGAGGCCGCAGGGACGAGCAGTACTTC
>.|TRBV5-6|.|TRBJ1-5
CASSLGGETNSNQPQHF
TGTGCCAGCAGCTTGGGGGGGGAGACGAATAGCAATCAGCCCCAGCATTTT
>few|TRBV19|TRBD1|TRBJ1-1
CASTKWGPGTGGENTEAFF
TGTGCCAGTACCAAATGGGGCCCCGGGACAGGGGGCGAAAACACTGAAGCTTTCTTT
>.|TRBV18|TRBD1|TRBJ1-2
CASSPLQGSDYGYTF
TGTGCCAGCTCACCACTACAGGGGTCTGACTATGGCTACACCTTC
>.|TRBV20-1|.|TRBJ2-5
CSVLQETQYF
TGCAGTGTTCTACAAGAGACCCAGTACTTC
>.|TRBV6-5|TRBD2|TRBJ2-7
CASKPPLAGVYEQYF
TGTGCCAGCAAACCACCACTAGCGGGAGTCTACGAGCAGTACTTC
>.|TRBV7-8|TRBD1|TRBJ2-7
CASSPGTGRPYEQYF
TGTGCCAGCAGCCCCGGGACAGGGAGACCTTACGAGCAGTACTTC